This TCR beta chain was documented in a study of sequential checkpoint blockade in melanoma. This clone appeared a few times. The method was immunoSEQ multiplex PCR; TCRdb's version includes in-frame clones alone and lacks a portion of them. This table has some 19,000 clones, 74% appearing once. The V and J ends lost 0 bases and 3 bases, in that order; junction bases with no gene match: 5. Germline V lookup: CDR1 SGHVS, CDR2 FNYEAQ. The CDR3 sequence is 15 residues long. Treatment defined: randomized to nivolumab then ipilimumab (arm A) or the reverse (arm B). Patients had received no earlier DNA-damaging chemotherapy. Sorted cells were live CD3+CD8+, lacking CD19 and CD56, from PBMCs.

The starting material was CD8+ T cells sorted from blood (inferred from file names), obtained from a patient given nivolumab and ipilimumab in sequence. The receptor was derived from a human donor with melanoma. The gene calls are TRBV7-6 and TRBJ2-7; 7 bases are a match to TRBD1. The CDR3 DNA sequence: TGTGCCAGCAGCTTAGCGGGCAGGGGGAGCTACGAGCAGTACTTC. Protein product: CASSLAGRGSYEQYF. Full variable domain (remainder filled in from reference TRBV7-6 and TRBJ2-7): GAGVSQSPRYKVTKRGQDVALRCDPISGHVSLYWYRQALGQGPEFLTYFNYEAQQDKSGLPNDRFSAERPEGSISTLTIQRTEQRDSAMYRCASSLAGRGSYEQYFGPGTRLTVT.